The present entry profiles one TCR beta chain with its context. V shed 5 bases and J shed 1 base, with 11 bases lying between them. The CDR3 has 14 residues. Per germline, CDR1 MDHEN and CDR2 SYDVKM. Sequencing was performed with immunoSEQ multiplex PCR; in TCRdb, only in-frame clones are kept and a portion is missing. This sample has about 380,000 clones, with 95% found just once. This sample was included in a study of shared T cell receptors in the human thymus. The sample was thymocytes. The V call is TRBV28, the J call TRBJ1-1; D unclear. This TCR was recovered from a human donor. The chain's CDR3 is CASSVGRQNTEAFF. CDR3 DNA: TGTGCCAGCAGTGTCGGACGGCAGAACACTGAAGCTTTCTTT.